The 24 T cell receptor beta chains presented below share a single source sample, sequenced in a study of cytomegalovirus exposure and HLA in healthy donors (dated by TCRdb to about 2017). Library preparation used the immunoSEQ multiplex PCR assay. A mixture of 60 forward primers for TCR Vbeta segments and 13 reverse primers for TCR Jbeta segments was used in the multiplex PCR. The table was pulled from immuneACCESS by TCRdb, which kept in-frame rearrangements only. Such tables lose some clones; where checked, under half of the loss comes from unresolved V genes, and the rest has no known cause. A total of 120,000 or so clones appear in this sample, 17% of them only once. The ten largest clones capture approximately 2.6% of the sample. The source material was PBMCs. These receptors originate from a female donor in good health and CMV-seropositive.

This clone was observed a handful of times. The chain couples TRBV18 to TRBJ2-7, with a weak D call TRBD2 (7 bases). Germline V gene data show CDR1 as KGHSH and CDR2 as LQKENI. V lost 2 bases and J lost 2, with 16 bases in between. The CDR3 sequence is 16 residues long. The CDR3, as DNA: TGTGCCAGCTCACCAAATAGAGGGGGACTAACCTACGAGCAGTACTTC. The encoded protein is CASSPNRGGLTYEQYF.

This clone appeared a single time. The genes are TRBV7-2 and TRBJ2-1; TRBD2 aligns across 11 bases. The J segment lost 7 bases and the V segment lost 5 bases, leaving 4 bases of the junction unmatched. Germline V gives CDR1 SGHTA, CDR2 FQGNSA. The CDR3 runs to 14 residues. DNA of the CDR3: TGTGCCAGCAGCAAACTAGCGGGAGTAAATGAGCAGTTCTTC. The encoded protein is CASSKLAGVNEQFF.

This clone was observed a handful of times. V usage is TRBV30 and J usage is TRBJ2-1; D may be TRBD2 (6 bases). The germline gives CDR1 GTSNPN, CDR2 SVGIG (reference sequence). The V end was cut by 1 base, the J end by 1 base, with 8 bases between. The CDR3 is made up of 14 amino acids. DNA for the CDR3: TGTGCCTGGAGTGGGGGGGTGTCCTACAATGAGCAGTTCTTC. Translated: CAWSGGVSYNEQFF.

Written as DNA, the CDR3 is TGTGCCAGCAGCCCCGGGGGTAGCGGGATCAACTACGAGCAGTACTTC. This encodes CASSPGGSGINYEQYF. The genes are TRBV5-4 and TRBJ2-7; 8 nucleotides match TRBD2. The CDR3 runs to 16 residues. V was clipped by 4 bases and J by 3 bases; unmatched bases: 12. CDR1 is SGHNT, CDR2 YYREEE, per germline (reference sequence).

The CDR3 is CASSDGAVNQPQHF. In DNA form, the CDR3 reads TGTGCCAGCAGTGATGGGGCCGTAAATCAGCCCCAGCATTTT. The chain carries TRBV2 and TRBJ1-5, with D perhaps matching TRBD1 (5 bases). Germline CDR1 is SNHLY and CDR2 is FYNNEI. V was cut by 3 bases and J by 4 bases, with 10 bases left in between. This CDR3 contains 14 residues.

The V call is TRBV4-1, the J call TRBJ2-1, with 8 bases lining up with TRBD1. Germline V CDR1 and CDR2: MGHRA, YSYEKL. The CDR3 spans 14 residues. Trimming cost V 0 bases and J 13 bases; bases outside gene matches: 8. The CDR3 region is CASSQDPRDRSQFF. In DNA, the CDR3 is TGCGCCAGCAGCCAAGACCCCCGGGACAGGTCCCAGTTCTTC.

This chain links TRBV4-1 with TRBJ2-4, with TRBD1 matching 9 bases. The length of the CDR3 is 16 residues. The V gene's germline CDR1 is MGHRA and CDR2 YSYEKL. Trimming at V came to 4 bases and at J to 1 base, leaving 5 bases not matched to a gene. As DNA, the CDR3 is TGCGCCAGCAGCCCTACCACAGGGGGCGCCAAAAACATTCAGTACTTC. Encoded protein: CASSPTTGGAKNIQYF.

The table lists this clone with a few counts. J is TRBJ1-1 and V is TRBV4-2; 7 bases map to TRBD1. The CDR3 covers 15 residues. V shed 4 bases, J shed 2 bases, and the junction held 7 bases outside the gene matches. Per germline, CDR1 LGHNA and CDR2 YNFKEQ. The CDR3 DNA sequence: TGTGCCAGCAGCCCATCCACAGGGGACAACACTGAAGCTTTCTTT. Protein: CASSPSTGDNTEAFF.

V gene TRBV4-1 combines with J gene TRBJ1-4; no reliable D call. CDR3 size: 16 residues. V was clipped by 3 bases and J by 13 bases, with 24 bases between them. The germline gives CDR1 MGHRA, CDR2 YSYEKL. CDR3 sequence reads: CASSQEGAGARGGLFF. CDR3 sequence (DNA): TGCGCCAGCAGCCAGGAAGGAGCGGGCGCCCGGGGAGGACTGTTTTTT.

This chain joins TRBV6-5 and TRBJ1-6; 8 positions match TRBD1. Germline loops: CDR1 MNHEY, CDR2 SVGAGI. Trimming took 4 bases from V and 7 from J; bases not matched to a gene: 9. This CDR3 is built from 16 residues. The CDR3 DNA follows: TGTGCCAGCAGTTCATCGGACAGGGTGGGGAATTCACCCCTCCACTTT. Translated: CASSSSDRVGNSPLHF.

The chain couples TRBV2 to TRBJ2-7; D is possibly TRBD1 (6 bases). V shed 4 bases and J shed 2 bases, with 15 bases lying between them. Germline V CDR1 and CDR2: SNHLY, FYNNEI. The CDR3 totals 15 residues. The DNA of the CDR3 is TGTGCCAGCAGTGTACAGGGAACCACCCCCTACGAGCAGTACTTC. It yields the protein CASSVQGTTPYEQYF.

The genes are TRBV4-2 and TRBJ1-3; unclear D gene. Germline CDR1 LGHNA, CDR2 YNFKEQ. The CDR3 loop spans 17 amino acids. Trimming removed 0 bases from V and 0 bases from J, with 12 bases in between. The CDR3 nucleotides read TGTGCCAGCAGCCAAGAGGGCCAGTTGTACTCTGGAAACACCATATATTTT. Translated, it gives CASSQEGQLYSGNTIYF.

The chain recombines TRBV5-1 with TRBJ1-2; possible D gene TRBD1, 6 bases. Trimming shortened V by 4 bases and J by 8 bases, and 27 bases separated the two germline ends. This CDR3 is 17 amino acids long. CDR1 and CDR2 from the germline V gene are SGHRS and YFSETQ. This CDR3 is CASSTTGFRRGAEGYTF. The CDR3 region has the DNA TGCGCCAGCAGCACGACGGGTTTTCGGCGGGGGGCCGAGGGCTACACCTTC.

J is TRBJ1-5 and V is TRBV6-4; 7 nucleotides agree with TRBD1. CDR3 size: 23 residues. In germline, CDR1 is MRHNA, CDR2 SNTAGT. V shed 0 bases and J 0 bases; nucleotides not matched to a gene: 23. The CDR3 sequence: CASSDSERKSTGPNPHSNQPQHF. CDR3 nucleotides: TGTGCCAGCAGTGACTCGGAGCGGAAATCGACAGGGCCTAACCCTCATAGCAATCAGCCCCAGCATTTT.

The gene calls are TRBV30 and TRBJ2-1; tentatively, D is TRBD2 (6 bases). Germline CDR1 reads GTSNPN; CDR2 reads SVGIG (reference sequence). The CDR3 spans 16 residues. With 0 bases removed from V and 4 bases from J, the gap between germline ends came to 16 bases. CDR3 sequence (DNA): TGTGCCTGGAGTGTGAGTCGGGAGATCGGATACAATGAGCAGTTCTTC. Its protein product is CAWSVSREIGYNEQFF. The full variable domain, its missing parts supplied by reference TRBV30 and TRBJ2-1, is SQTIHQWPATLVQPVGSPLSLECTVEGTSNPNLYWYRQAAGRGLQLLFYSVGIGQISSEVPQNLSASRPQDRQFILSSKKLLLSDSGFYLCAWSVSREIGYNEQFFGPGTRLTVL.

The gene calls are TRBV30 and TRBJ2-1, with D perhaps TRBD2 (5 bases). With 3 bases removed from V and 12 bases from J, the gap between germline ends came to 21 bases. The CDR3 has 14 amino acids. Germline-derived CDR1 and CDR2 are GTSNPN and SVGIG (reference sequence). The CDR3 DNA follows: TGTGCCTGGAGACGGACTGGGTACCCCCAAGCGCAGTTCTTC. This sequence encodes CAWRRTGYPQAQFF.

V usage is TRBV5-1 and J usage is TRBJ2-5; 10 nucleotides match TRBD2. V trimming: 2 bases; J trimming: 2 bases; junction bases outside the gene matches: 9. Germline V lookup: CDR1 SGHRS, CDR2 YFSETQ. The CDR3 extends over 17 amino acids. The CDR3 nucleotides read TGCGCCAGCAGCTTAGCTAGCGGGGGTGACAAACAAGAGACCCAGTACTTC. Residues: CASSLASGGDKQETQYF.

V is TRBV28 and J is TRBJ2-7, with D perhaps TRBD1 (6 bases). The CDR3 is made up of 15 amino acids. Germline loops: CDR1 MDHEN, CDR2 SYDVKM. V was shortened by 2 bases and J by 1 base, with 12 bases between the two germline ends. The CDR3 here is CASSLAATGSYEQYF. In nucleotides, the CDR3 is TGTGCCAGCAGTTTAGCTGCGACAGGTTCCTACGAGCAGTACTTC. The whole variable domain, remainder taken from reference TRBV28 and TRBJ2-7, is DVKVTQSSRYLVKRTGEKVFLECVQDMDHENMFWYRQDPGLGLRLIYFSYDVKMKEKGDIPEGYSVSREKKERFSLILESASTNQTSMYLCASSLAATGSYEQYFGPGTRLTVT.

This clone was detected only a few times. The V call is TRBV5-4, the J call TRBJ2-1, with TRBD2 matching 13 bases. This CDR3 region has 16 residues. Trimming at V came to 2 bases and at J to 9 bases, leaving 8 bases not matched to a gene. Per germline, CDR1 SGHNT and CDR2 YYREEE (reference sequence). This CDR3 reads CASSFAGLAGAFEQFF. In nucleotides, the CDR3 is TGTGCCAGCAGCTTTGCCGGACTAGCGGGAGCTTTTGAGCAGTTCTTC.

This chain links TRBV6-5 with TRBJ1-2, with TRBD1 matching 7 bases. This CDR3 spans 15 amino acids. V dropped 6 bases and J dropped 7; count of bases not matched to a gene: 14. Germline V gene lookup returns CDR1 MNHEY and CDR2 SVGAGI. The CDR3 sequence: CASRPSQGGSGGYTF. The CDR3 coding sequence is TGTGCCAGCAGACCCTCCCAGGGGGGCTCCGGTGGCTACACCTTC.

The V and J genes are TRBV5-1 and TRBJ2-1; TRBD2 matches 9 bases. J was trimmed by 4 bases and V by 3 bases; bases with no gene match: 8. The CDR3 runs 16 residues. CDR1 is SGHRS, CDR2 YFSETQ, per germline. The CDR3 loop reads CASSWAGGSVYNEQFF. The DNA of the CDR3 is TGCGCCAGCAGCTGGGCGGGGGGGTCAGTTTACAATGAGCAGTTCTTC.

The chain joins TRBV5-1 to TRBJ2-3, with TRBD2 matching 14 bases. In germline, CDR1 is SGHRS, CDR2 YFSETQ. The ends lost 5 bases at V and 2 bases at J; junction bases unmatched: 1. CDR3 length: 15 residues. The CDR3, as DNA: TGCGCCAGCAGGACTAGCGGGAGGGACACAGATACGCAGTATTTT. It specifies CASRTSGRDTDTQYF.

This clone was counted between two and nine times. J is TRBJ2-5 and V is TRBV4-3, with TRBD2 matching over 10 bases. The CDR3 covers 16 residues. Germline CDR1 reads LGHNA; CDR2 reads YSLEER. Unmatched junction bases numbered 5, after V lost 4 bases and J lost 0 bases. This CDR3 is CASSPEGLANQETQYF. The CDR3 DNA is TGCGCCAGCAGCCCAGAGGGACTAGCGAACCAAGAGACCCAGTACTTC.

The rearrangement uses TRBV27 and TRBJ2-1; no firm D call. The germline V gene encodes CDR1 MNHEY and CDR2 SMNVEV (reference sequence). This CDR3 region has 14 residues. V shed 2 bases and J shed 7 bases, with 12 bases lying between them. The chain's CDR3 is CASSLTTLLNEQFF. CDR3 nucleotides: TGTGCCAGCAGTTTAACCACCTTACTGAATGAGCAGTTCTTC.